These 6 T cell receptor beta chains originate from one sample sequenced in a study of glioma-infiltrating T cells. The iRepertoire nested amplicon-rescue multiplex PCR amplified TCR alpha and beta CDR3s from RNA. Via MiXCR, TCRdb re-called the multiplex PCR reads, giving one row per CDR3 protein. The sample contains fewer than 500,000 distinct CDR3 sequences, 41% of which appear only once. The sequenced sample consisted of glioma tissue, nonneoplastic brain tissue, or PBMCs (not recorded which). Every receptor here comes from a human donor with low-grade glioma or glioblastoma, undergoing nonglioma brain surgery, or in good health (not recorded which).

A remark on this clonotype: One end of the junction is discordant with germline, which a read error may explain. The CDR3 DNA reads as TGCAGTGCTATCGGACTAGCGGGAGGGTCGACAGATAGGCAGTATTTT. It translates to CSAIGLAGGSTDRQYF. V and J are TRBV20-1 and TRBJ2-3; 15 bases are a match to TRBD2. The CDR3 loop spans 16 amino acids. Per the germline V gene, CDR1 is DFQATT and CDR2 is SNEGSKA (reference sequence).

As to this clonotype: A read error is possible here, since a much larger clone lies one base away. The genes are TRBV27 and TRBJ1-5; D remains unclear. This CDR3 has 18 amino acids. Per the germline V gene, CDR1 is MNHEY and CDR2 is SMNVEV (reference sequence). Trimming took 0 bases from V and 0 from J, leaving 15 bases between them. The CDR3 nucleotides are TGTGCCAGCAGTTTATCGGGAGTCAACCTATATAGCAATCAGCCCCAGCATTTT. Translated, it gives CASSLSGVNLYSNQPQHF.

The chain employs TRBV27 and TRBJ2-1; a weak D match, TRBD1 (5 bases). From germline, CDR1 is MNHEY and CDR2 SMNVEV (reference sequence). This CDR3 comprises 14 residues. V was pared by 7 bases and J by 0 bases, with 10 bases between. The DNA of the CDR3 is TGTGCCAGCATAGGGGCAGGCTCCTACAATGAGCAGTTCTTC. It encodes CASIGAGSYNEQFF.

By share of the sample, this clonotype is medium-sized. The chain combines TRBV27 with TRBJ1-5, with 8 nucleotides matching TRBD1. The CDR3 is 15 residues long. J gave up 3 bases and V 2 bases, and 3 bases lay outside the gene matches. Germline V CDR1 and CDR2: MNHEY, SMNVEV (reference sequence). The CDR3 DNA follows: TGTGCCAGCAGTTTAGCGACAGGGGCCAATCAGCCCCAGCATTTT. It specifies CASSLATGANQPQHF.

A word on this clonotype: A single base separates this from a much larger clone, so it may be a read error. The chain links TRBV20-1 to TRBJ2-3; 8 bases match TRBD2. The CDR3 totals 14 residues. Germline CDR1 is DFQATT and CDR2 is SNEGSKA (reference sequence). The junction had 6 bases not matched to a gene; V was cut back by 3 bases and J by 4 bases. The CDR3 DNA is TGCAGTGCTAGTATCGGGAGGGCCGCAGATACGCAGTATTTT. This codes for CSASIGRAADTQYF.

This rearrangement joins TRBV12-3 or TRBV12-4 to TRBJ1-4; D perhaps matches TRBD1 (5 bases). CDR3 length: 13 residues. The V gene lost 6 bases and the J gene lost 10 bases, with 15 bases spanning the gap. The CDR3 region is CASRGPWDGKLFF. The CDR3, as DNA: TGTGCCAGCAGGGGCCCGTGGGACGGAAAACTGTTTTTT.